These 24 T cell receptor beta chains were all obtained from the same sample, sequenced in a study of T cell responses to AZD1222 COVID-19 vaccine. Data came from immunoSEQ multiplex PCR; TCRdb stores just in-frame clones and leaves some out. The sample yields 100,000 to 150,000 clones, approximately 88% seen once. The specimen comprised peripheral blood, sampled on day 0 of AZD1222 vaccination. The receptor source for this set is an adult in good health.

This clone was observed once. The chain carries TRBV18 and TRBJ1-5; D not certain. V lost 2 bases, J lost 7 bases, and 12 bases lay in between. The germline gives CDR1 KGHSH, CDR2 LQKENI. The CDR3 has 14 amino acids. CDR3 DNA: TGTGCCAGCTCACCAGGTACAGTTGGCCAGCCCCAGCATTTT. Translation: CASSPGTVGQPQHF.

The chain recombines TRBV19 with TRBJ1-2, with D unresolved. The CDR3 is 13 amino acids. V lost 6 bases and J 8 bases, leaving 16 bases between the germline ends. Per the germline V gene, CDR1 is LNHDA and CDR2 is SQIVND (reference sequence). The CDR3 DNA reads TGTGCCAGTAGGGGGAATCTAGCGAAGGGCTACACCTTC. It codes for CASRGNLAKGYTF.

V usage is TRBV7-3 and J usage is TRBJ1-6; D not resolved. In germline, CDR1 is SGHTA, CDR2 FQGTGA. V lost 0 bases and J 9 bases, leaving 12 bases between the germline ends. The CDR3 contains 15 residues. The DNA for the CDR3 is TGTGCCAGCAGCTTAACGTCGATGGGAGCTTCACCCCTCCACTTT. Its translation is CASSLTSMGASPLHF. The full variable domain, in which reference TRBV7-3 and TRBJ1-6 provide the parts outside the CDR3, is GAGVSQTPSNKVTEKGKYVELRCDPISGHTALYWYRQSLGQGPEFLIYFQGTGAADDSGLPNDRFFAVRPEGSVSTLKIQRTERGDSAVYLCASSLTSMGASPLHFGNGTRLTVT.

This clone was found once. The chain recombines TRBV7-6 with TRBJ2-1; D possibly corresponds to TRBD2 (7 bases). The germline V gene encodes CDR1 SGHVS and CDR2 FNYEAQ. The CDR3 spans 15 residues. With 1 base removed from V and 7 bases from J, the gap between germline ends came to 14 bases. The CDR3 nucleotides are TGTGCCAGCAGCTTAGATGGGGGGGCAGGGAATGAGCAGTTCTTC. This encodes CASSLDGGAGNEQFF.

V gene TRBV12-3 or TRBV12-4 combines with J gene TRBJ2-4; D is tentatively TRBD1 or TRBD2 (5 bases each). This CDR3 is built from 13 residues. Trimming removed 6 bases from V and 3 bases from J, with 9 bases in between. The CDR3, as DNA: TGTGCCAGCAGCTGGGACGGCAAAAACATTCAGTACTTC. This encodes CASSWDGKNIQYF.

The rearrangement links TRBV19 to TRBJ1-3; no reliable D call. The CDR3 is 13 amino acids. CDR1 is LNHDA and CDR2 is SQIVND in the germline V gene (reference sequence). V was cut by 7 bases and J by 4 bases, with 11 bases left in between. CDR3 sequence (DNA): TGTGCCAGTATTCGGGGATTCGGAAACACCATATATTTT. Amino acids: CASIRGFGNTIYF.

The rearrangement links TRBV2 to TRBJ1-4; D not resolved. The V gene lost 8 bases and the J gene lost 0 bases, with 4 bases spanning the gap. Germline assignment: CDR1 SNHLY and CDR2 FYNNEI. CDR3 length: 12 residues. CDR3 loop: CASSTTNEKLFF. For the CDR3, the DNA is TGTGCCAGCTCGACAACTAATGAAAAACTGTTTTTT.

The CDR3 sequence is CASSQGYGETQYF. The CDR3 DNA is TGTGCCAGCAGCCAAGGCTACGGAGAGACCCAGTACTTC. The rearrangement joins TRBV4-2 to TRBJ2-5; no definite D call. The germline CDR1 and CDR2 sequences are LGHNA and YNFKEQ. Trimming stripped 1 base from V and 4 bases from J, with 7 bases between. This CDR3 is built from 13 residues.

The chain uses TRBV27 and TRBJ2-1, with D maybe TRBD2 (5 bases). This CDR3 contains 15 residues. V was cut by 5 bases and J by 8 bases, with 19 bases left in between. CDR1 and CDR2 from the germline V gene are MNHEY and SMNVEV (reference sequence). DNA of the CDR3: TGTGCCAGCAGTCTAATATTACGGGGAACGGATGAGCAGTTCTTC. Its protein is CASSLILRGTDEQFF.

The genes are TRBV10-3 and TRBJ2-3; D is perhaps TRBD2 (5 bases). V was clipped by 7 bases and J by 8 bases, with 13 bases between them. CDR3 length equals 12 residues. The V gene's germline CDR1 is ENHRY and CDR2 SYGVKD. The CDR3 DNA follows: TGTGCCATCATGGGAGCTTCGACTACGCAGTATTTT. The encoded protein is CAIMGASTTQYF.

The CDR3 region has the DNA TGTGCCAGTCGGCAGCATATCTCTGGAAACACCATATATTTT. Its protein is CASRQHISGNTIYF. The chain carries TRBV27 and TRBJ1-3; D is undetermined. CDR3 length equals 14 residues. CDR1 and CDR2 from the germline V gene are MNHEY and SMNVEV (reference sequence). Trimming took 9 bases from V and 0 from J, leaving 12 bases between them.

This chain uses TRBV19 with TRBJ1-1; no definite D call. V was trimmed by 3 bases and J by 1 base, leaving 3 bases between them. Germline V gives CDR1 LNHDA, CDR2 SQIVND (reference sequence). The CDR3 totals 12 residues. Written as DNA, the CDR3 is TGTGCCAGTAGTATGGGGAACACTGAAGCTTTCTTT. Translated: CASSMGNTEAFF.

This sequence joins TRBV2 and TRBJ2-1, with 7 bases matching TRBD2. The germline V gene encodes CDR1 SNHLY and CDR2 FYNNEI. V gave up 4 bases and J gave up 6 bases; unmatched junction bases: 6. The CDR3 length is 14 residues. DNA for the CDR3: TGTGCCAGCAGTGCGTCTAGCGGTACCAATGAGCAGTTCTTC. This translates into CASSASSGTNEQFF. Variable domain in full (rest from reference TRBV2 and TRBJ2-1): EPEVTQTPSHQVTQMGQEVILRCVPISNHLYFYWYRQILGQKVEFLVSFYNNEISEKSEIFDDQFSVERPDGSNFTLKIRSTKLEDSAMYFCASSASSGTNEQFFGPGTRLTVL.

V and J are TRBV5-8 and TRBJ2-3; D unresolved. Trimming stripped 0 bases from V and 6 bases from J, with 2 bases between. Per the germline V gene, CDR1 is SGHTS and CDR2 is YDEGEE. This CDR3 contains 11 residues. The CDR3, as DNA: TGTGCCAGCAGCTTGGCGGATACGCAGTATTTT. Residues: CASSLADTQYF.

V and J are TRBV10-3 and TRBJ1-2; D gene uncertain. The CDR3 has 14 amino acids. The germline V gene encodes CDR1 ENHRY and CDR2 SYGVKD. Trimming took off 0 bases at V and 1 base at J, with 6 bases between the two ends. The CDR3 region is CAISESADNYGYTF. DNA for the CDR3: TGTGCCATCAGTGAGTCCGCAGATAACTATGGCTACACCTTC.

This chain links TRBV4-2 with TRBJ1-2; D is undetermined. Germline CDR1 is LGHNA and CDR2 is YNFKEQ. V dropped 0 bases and J dropped 4 bases, with 12 bases sitting between them. This CDR3 is 15 amino acids long. In DNA form, the CDR3 reads TGTGCCAGCAGCCAAGATCGCGGACGGTCCTATGGCTACACCTTC. The encoded protein is CASSQDRGRSYGYTF.

The chain employs TRBV30 and TRBJ2-7; D is uncertain. Germline values: CDR1 GTSNPN, CDR2 SVGIG (reference sequence). V was shortened by 0 bases and J by 6 bases, with 9 bases between the two germline ends. This CDR3 contains 12 residues. CDR3 bases: TGTGCCTGGAGTGTATACCGGACCGAGCAGTACTTC. Protein product: CAWSVYRTEQYF.

The chain links TRBV30 to TRBJ1-2, with D possibly TRBD1 on 5 matching bases. The germline gives CDR1 GTSNPN, CDR2 SVGIG (reference sequence). CDR3 length: 14 residues. Trimming removed 6 bases at V and 1 base at J, with 15 bases between. This chain's CDR3 is CACLPYGGNYGYTF. DNA of the CDR3: TGTGCCTGCCTCCCCTACGGGGGTAACTATGGCTACACCTTC.

The chain recombines TRBV27 with TRBJ1-5; D might be TRBD1 (5 bases). The germline gives CDR1 MNHEY, CDR2 SMNVEV (reference sequence). Trimming left V 2 bases short and J 5 bases short, with 13 bases between. The CDR3 totals 15 residues. CDR3 coding DNA: TGTGCCAGCAGTTTAGCATTCGGGGCGGATCAGCCCCAGCATTTT. It is translated as CASSLAFGADQPQHF.

The V gene is TRBV15, the J gene TRBJ1-2; 9 bases are shared with TRBD1. The CDR3 contains 15 residues. V trimming: 4 bases; J trimming: 3 bases; junction bases outside the gene matches: 6. The germline CDR1 and CDR2 sequences are LNHNV and YYDKDF (reference sequence). The CDR3 region has the DNA TGTGCCACCAGCACCGGGGACAGGGTAGACTATGGCTACACCTTC. Amino acid sequence: CATSTGDRVDYGYTF.

V and J are TRBV12-5 and TRBJ1-1; tentatively, D is TRBD1 (5 bases). The ends were cut back, 6 bases at V and 10 bases at J, with 21 bases in the middle. Per the germline V gene, CDR1 is LGHNT and CDR2 is FRNRAP. The CDR3 contains 14 residues. CDR3 protein: CASGRDSEPSLAFF. DNA of the CDR3: TGTGCTAGTGGCCGAGACAGTGAACCTAGTTTAGCTTTCTTT.

This rearrangement joins TRBV7-2 to TRBJ1-1, with no clear D. The CDR3 is made up of 13 amino acids. The V end was cut by 7 bases, the J end by 1 base, with 10 bases between. Germline values: CDR1 SGHTA, CDR2 FQGNSA. CDR3 loop: CASKGSPNTEAFF. In DNA form, the CDR3 reads TGTGCCAGCAAAGGCAGCCCGAACACTGAAGCTTTCTTT.

DNA for the CDR3: TGTGCCAGCAGTGACGCCCTAGGAGGGGCCAACGTCCTGACTTTC. Its translation: CASSDALGGANVLTF. The gene calls are TRBV6-4 and TRBJ2-6; D gene unclear. V gave up 2 bases and J gave up 4 bases, with 9 bases separating them. The CDR3 is 15 amino acids. From germline, CDR1 is MRHNA and CDR2 SNTAGT.

V and J are TRBV28 and TRBJ1-5; D is perhaps TRBD1 (5 bases). Trimming shortened V by 3 bases and J by 9 bases, and 15 bases separated the two germline ends. This CDR3 contains 14 residues. Looked up from germline, CDR1 is MDHEN and CDR2 is SYDVKM. The CDR3 loop reads CASSFRQPRRPQHF. Here the CDR3 DNA reads TGTGCCAGCAGTTTTAGACAGCCGAGGCGGCCCCAGCATTTT.